This T cell receptor (beta chain) was sequenced in a study of regulatory T cells in long-lasting Graves disease. Construction of TCR beta libraries relied on iRepertoire HTBI primers and on Arm-PCR targeting CDR3 regions. TCRdb itself ran the multiplex PCR reads through MiXCR, one entry per CDR3 protein. The table lists roughly 490,000 distinct CDR3 sequences, under 25% of them singletons. This clonotype has at least ten counts. The time point is: persistent/refractory GD, antithyroid drugs over 5 years with positive TRAb. Scientists built the TCR library using RNA that was extracted from PBMCs. The ends were cut back, 7 bases at V and 6 bases at J, with 13 bases in the middle. This CDR3 is 13 amino acids long. Per the germline V gene, CDR1 is LNHDA and CDR2 is SQIVND (reference sequence).

The input for sequencing was peripheral blood mononuclear cells (PBMCs), taken when the disease was refractory, from a patient treated with antithyroid drugs. The chain links TRBV19 to TRBJ1-5; weak D call: TRBD1 (5 bases). The sequence was obtained from a female donor with Graves disease. CDR3 coding DNA: TGTGCCAGTACCAGTGGCAGGGCTCAGCCCCAGCATTTT. Protein: CASTSGRAQPQHF.